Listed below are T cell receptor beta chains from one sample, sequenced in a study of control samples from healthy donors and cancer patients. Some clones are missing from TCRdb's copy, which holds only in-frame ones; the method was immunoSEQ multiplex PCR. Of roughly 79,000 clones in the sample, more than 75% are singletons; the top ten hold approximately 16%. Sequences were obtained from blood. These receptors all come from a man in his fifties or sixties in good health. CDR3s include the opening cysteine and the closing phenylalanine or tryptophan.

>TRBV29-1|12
CSAASRGQPQHF
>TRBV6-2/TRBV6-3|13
CASSYYQGSEAFF
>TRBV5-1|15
CASSLSGISTDTQYF
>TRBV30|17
CAWSVRFGLAGVSEQFF
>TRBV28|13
CASTPNRGAGYTF
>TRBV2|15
CASSYDLQGADTQYF
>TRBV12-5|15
CASGLAPRGGTEAFF
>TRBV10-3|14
CAISESEVNQPQHF
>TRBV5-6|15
CASSLLPGHYNEQFF
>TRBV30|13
CAWSVTANTEAFF
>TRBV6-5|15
CASSSGRGGLYGYTF
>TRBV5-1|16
CASSSAGGMNTGELFF
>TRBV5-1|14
CASSVGGGNNEQFF
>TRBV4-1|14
CASSQADHTDTQYF
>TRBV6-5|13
CASSRESNTEAFF
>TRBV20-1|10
CSARDRGAFF
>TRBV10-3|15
CAISDPKRGNTEAFF
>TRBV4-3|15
CASSQEKGRGETQYF
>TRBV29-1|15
CSARSGLAGGLGQFF
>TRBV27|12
CASRIANSPLHF
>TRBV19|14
CATAPVRGTYEQYF
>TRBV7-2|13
CASRLTGSQGAFF
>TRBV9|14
CASSVGASGDTQYF
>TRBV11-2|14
CASSSPGTGGEQYF
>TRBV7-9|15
CASSPMTSGIYEQYF
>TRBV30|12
CAWSTNRNTIYF
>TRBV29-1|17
CSAMGRAGGASNTEAFF
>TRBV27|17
CASTIGVGRGSGNEQFF
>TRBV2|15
CASSQDNNSNQPQHF
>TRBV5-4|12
CASSLEGTVGFF
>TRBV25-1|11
CASMTGEGYTF
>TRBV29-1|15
CSAMDRVGFDQPQHF
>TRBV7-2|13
CASSLASVYEQYF
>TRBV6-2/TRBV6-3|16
CASSYEQGAVNTEAFF
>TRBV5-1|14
CASSLSGTTGELFF
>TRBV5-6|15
CASSSKPDRGDTQYF
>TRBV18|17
CASSPSGGAPGTYEQYF
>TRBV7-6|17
CASSARGQFANIGELFF
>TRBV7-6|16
CASSLGSRGRGYEQYF